A single sample gave rise to the 8 T cell receptor beta chains below, sequenced in a study of T cells after yellow fever vaccination. TCRdb analysed the 5' RACE reads with MiXCR anew, one entry per CDR3 protein. The profile shows 400,000 to 450,000 distinct CDR3 sequences, around a sixth of them singletons. The sequenced sample was PBMCs, obtained before the yellow fever booster vaccination. Receptor source: a young man who received the YFV17D yellow fever vaccine.

In this sample, this clonotype turned up many times. The rearrangement uses TRBV3-1 and TRBJ2-7; 11 bases align to TRBD1. Germline CDR1 LGHDT, CDR2 YNNKEL (reference sequence). Trimming at V came to 2 bases and at J to 2 bases, leaving 2 bases not matched to a gene. This CDR3 is built from 15 residues. CDR3 DNA: TGTGCCAGCAGCCAAACGGGACAGGGGGCCTACGAGCAGTACTTC. As protein: CASSQTGQGAYEQYF.

The sample holds a few counts of this clonotype. The chain joins TRBV6-1 to TRBJ2-5; TRBD1 is a possible D gene (6 bases). V was clipped by 5 bases and J by 5 bases, with 15 bases between them. The germline CDR1 and CDR2 sequences are MNHNS and SASEGT. This CDR3 region has 14 residues. In DNA form, the CDR3 reads TGTGCCAGCAGTAGGGTACAGGGTCGGGAGACCCAGTACTTC. It translates to CASSRVQGRETQYF.

This clonotype was found a few times. V usage is TRBV4-3 and J usage is TRBJ1-1; possibly TRBD1 for D (5 bases). The V end was cut by 4 bases, the J end by 4 bases, with 13 bases between. The CDR3 contains 14 residues. Germline V gene sequence: CDR1 LGHNA, CDR2 YSLEER. CDR3 in amino acids: CASSPYPGITEAFF. The CDR3, as DNA: TGCGCCAGCAGCCCATACCCAGGGATCACTGAAGCTTTCTTT.

This clonotype has at least ten counts. The chain recombines TRBV20-1 with TRBJ2-3; TRBD2 aligns across 9 bases. The CDR3 runs 14 residues. CDR1 is DFQATT and CDR2 is SNEGSKA in the germline V gene (reference sequence). The V and J ends lost 6 bases and 8 bases, in that order; junction bases with no gene match: 12. CDR3 coding DNA: TGCAGTGCCTCCCGGGGACTAGCTTCTGTTACGCAGTATTTT. Its translation: CSASRGLASVTQYF.

The rearrangement uses TRBV7-2 and TRBJ2-2, with a weak D call TRBD2 (7 bases). V lost 6 bases and J lost 1, with 15 bases in between. The CDR3 sequence is 16 residues long. Germline lookup yields CDR1 SGHTA and CDR2 FQGNSA. CDR3 nucleotide sequence: TGTGCCAGCAGACGGGGGGCAAACTTGAACACCGGGGAGCTGTTTTTT. It translates to CASRRGANLNTGELFF.

There are many counts of this clonotype. The CDR3 DNA reads TGTGCCAGCAGCCCAGTGGTAGGGCAGGACATTCAGTACTTC. Residues: CASSPVVGQDIQYF. The rearrangement joins TRBV7-6 to TRBJ2-4; no clear D. Trimming left V 5 bases short and J 8 bases short, with 16 bases between. The CDR3 sequence is 14 residues long. Germline V gene data show CDR1 as SGHVS and CDR2 as FNYEAQ. Variable domain in full (rest from reference TRBV7-6 and TRBJ2-4): GAGVSQSPRYKVTKRGQDVALRCDPISGHVSLYWYRQALGQGPEFLTYFNYEAQQDKSGLPNDRFSAERPEGSISTLTIQRTEQRDSAMYRCASSPVVGQDIQYFGAGTRLSVL.

This clonotype has just a few counts. This rearrangement joins TRBV6-6 to TRBJ1-1, with D possibly being TRBD1 (5 bases). Trimming removed 6 bases at V and 2 bases at J, with 16 bases between. This CDR3 is built from 15 residues. Per germline, CDR1 MNHNY and CDR2 SVGAGI (reference sequence). In DNA form, the CDR3 reads TGTGCCAGCAGCCCAACTCGGGGCGGTAACACTGAAGCTTTCTTT. Translated: CASSPTRGGNTEAFF.

This clonotype was recorded many times. V usage is TRBV5-1 and J usage is TRBJ2-3; no reliable D call. V dropped 2 bases and J dropped 2 bases, with 6 bases sitting between them. CDR1 is SGHRS and CDR2 is YFSETQ in the germline V gene. The CDR3 extends over 13 amino acids. The CDR3 is CASSLGLTDTQYF. In DNA form, the CDR3 reads TGCGCCAGCAGCTTAGGCCTCACAGATACGCAGTATTTT.